A selection of T cell receptor beta chains follows, all from one sample in a study of blood T cell repertoires in COVID-19. Clones were read by immunoSEQ multiplex PCR, and TCRdb kept only the in-frame ones, dropping some. The sample carries fewer than 450,000 clones, around 87% recorded once. The source material was peripheral blood. The receptors stem from a woman aged 50 to 60 with COVID-19, enrolled during active disease. Both conserved end residues are part of each CDR3. Each record gives: CDR3 length, V gene, J gene, clone size, D gene, CDR3 DNA, CDR3 protein. The D gene is left open where the match is weak. Rows give clone size only sometimes, using once, few, many, or a class for an expanded clone.

>18|TRBV27|TRBJ1-5|.|.
TGTGCCAGAAAAGTTGTGGCTAAAAAAGGAGTCAGCAATCAGCCCCAGCATTTT
CARKVVAKKGVSNQPQHF
>13|TRBV11-2|TRBJ1-5|.|.
TGTGCCAGCAGCCCGGACGGGGATCAGCCCCAGCATTTT
CASSPDGDQPQHF
>14|TRBV6-1|TRBJ2-2|.|.
TGTGCCAGCAGTGAAACGGGTCCGGGGGGGGAGCTGTTTTTT
CASSETGPGGELFF
>16|TRBV6-6|TRBJ2-3|.|TRBD2
TGTGCCAGCAGTTACTCAAGCGGGAGGGGGACAGATACGCAGTATTTT
CASSYSSGRGTDTQYF
>15|TRBV30|TRBJ2-1|few|.
TGTGCCTGGAGTGTGAGCGAGGCGGGAATCAATGAGCAGTTCTTC
CAWSVSEAGINEQFF
>15|TRBV14|TRBJ1-6|.|.
TGTGCCAGCAGCCAAGACACCAGGGTCTTGTCACCCCTCCACTTT
CASSQDTRVLSPLHF
>14|TRBV19|TRBJ2-1|.|TRBD2
TGTGCCAGTAGTATAGGCGGGACTAGGCATGAGCAGTTCTTC
CASSIGGTRHEQFF
>15|TRBV9|TRBJ2-5|few|TRBD1
TGTGCCAGCAGCGTTAGGACAGGGGGCGAGGAGACCCAGTACTTC
CASSVRTGGEETQYF
>14|TRBV10-2|TRBJ1-5|.|.
TGCGCCAGCGCTCCGGGACACCGAAACCAGCCCCAGCATTTT
CASAPGHRNQPQHF
>17|TRBV5-1|TRBJ2-6|.|.
TGCGCCAGCAGCTTGGTAGCAGATTCCTCTGGGGCCAACGTCCTGACTTTC
CASSLVADSSGANVLTF
>16|TRBV19|TRBJ1-3|.|.
TGTGCCAGTAGTATAGTCCAGGGATTCTTTGGAAACACCATATATTTT
CASSIVQGFFGNTIYF
>18|TRBV4-1|TRBJ2-7|.|TRBD1
TGCGCCAGCAGCCAAGATCCAATACAGGGGGCTTTAACGTACGAGCAGTACTTC
CASSQDPIQGALTYEQYF
>15|TRBV19|TRBJ2-7|.|TRBD1
TGTGCCAGTAGTCCGGGACAGGGACGTGCCTACGAGCAGTACTTC
CASSPGQGRAYEQYF
>14|TRBV7-7|TRBJ1-2|.|TRBD1
TGTGCTAGCAGCCCCACGGACAGGGGGCATGGCTACACCTTC
CASSPTDRGHGYTF
>11|TRBV29-1|TRBJ1-4|once|TRBD1
TGCAGCGCGGACAGGGGAGAAAAACTGTTTTTT
CSADRGEKLFF
>15|TRBV4-1|TRBJ2-7|.|TRBD1
TGCGCCAGCAGCCACACCGGGACAGGGGTTTACGAGCAGTACTTC
CASSHTGTGVYEQYF
>14|TRBV4-3|TRBJ1-2|.|.
TGCGCCAGCAGCCAAGACCTGAGGGGGACTGGCTACACCTTC
CASSQDLRGTGYTF
>13|TRBV18|TRBJ2-3|.|.
TGTGCCAGCTCACCACAAAGAGAGGATACGCAGTATTTT
CASSPQREDTQYF
>14|TRBV27|TRBJ2-3|.|TRBD1
TGTGCCAGCAGAAGGACAGGGAAAACAGATACGCAGTATTTT
CASRRTGKTDTQYF
>14|TRBV19|TRBJ1-5|.|.
TGTGCCAGTAGTAAGCAGGGTGGCAATCAGCCCCAGCATTTT
CASSKQGGNQPQHF
>14|TRBV24-1|TRBJ2-3|.|.
TGTGCCACCAGTGACTGGGACTCCACAGATACGCAGTATTTT
CATSDWDSTDTQYF
>12|TRBV7-9|TRBJ2-2|.|.
TGTGCCGTTCAGGGGAACACCGGGGAGCTGTTTTTT
CAVQGNTGELFF
>15|TRBV5-5|TRBJ1-3|.|TRBD1
TGTGCCAGCAGCAGCCGGACAGGCACTTTAAACGCCATATATTTT
CASSSRTGTLNAIYF
>16|TRBV5-1|TRBJ2-5|once|TRBD2
TGCGCCAGCAGCTTTAAACTAGCGGTTCCCCAAGAGACCCAGTACTTC
CASSFKLAVPQETQYF